A selection of T cell receptor beta chains follows, all from one sample in a study of blood T cells in healthy people across ages. TCRdb passed the 5' RACE reads through MiXCR, listing each CDR3 protein once. The sample has 1,500,000 or so distinct CDR3 sequences; less than 45% are singletons. Sequences were obtained from blood. Receptors were obtained from a woman between 18 and 29 years old in good health. CDR3s leave out the opening cysteine and the closing phenylalanine or tryptophan. Clone size is stated in some rows and not others, as once, few, many or a class when expanded.

V,size,CDR3
TRBV7-2,NA,ASSSSPYRNEKLF
TRBV21-1,NA,ANARQATTPSGLY
TRBV11-3,NA,ASSLGQGMDTQY
TRBV29-1,NA,SVGDVRGEQF
TRBV5-1,NA,ASSPSGMTYNEQF
TRBV7-2,many,ASSLRPSGGVSTDTQY
TRBV12-3/TRBV12-4,NA,ASTPGNLFYGYT
TRBV29-1,NA,SVDEGADTQY
TRBV25-1,few,ASSVGGRFNEKLF
TRBV20-1,NA,SARWSAETQY
TRBV4-1,NA,ASSHERGDEKLF
TRBV2,NA,ASSGQSPKGYEQY
TRBV4-2,many,ASSQVSGLEKDEQF
TRBV11-2,few,ASSLASWGSNEQF
TRBV6-1,NA,ASRLTSGRIDEQY
TRBV4-1,NA,ASSPGRATNEKLF
TRBV4-1,many,ASSQDTAGSSYEQY
TRBV5-1,NA,ASSLSAGSTYEQY
TRBV7-9,few,ASRASEDSNTGELF
TRBV9,NA,ASSPKVVGIRAETQY
TRBV7-2,once,ASSSRGAGIHPPLH
TRBV15,NA,ATLPGKRGFNEQF
TRBV27,few,ASSSSDRPYQETQY
TRBV21-1,few,ASSKIKARFTYGYT
TRBV5-1,NA,ASRPGQGYDEQY
TRBV11-2,many,ASSSLLDEKLF
TRBV12-3/TRBV12-4,NA,ASSPNRVAEAF
TRBV12-3/TRBV12-4,few,ASSFVGDPYEQY
TRBV20-1,NA,SARYRSYEQY
TRBV20-1,NA,SARTGHQETQY
TRBV5-1,NA,ASSSEGGGAKNIRY
TRBV6-5,few,ASSRRTGGFYEQF
TRBV6-5,NA,ASSGQYNQPQH
TRBV2,few,ASSVPGTGSYEQY
TRBV7-6,few,ASSANDLSYEQY
TRBV5-1,once,ASSFYVSRSGTQY
TRBV28,NA,ASSSSTSGSSYEQY
TRBV20-1,NA,SASHGGVSSYNSPPH
TRBV7-2,NA,ASSLHTQQY
TRBV12-3/TRBV12-4,few,ASSPAGLISGANVLT
TRBV3-1,NA,ASSRVQTTDTQY
TRBV29-1,few,SVAGRVKADTQY
TRBV18,NA,ASSQNRGRQPQH